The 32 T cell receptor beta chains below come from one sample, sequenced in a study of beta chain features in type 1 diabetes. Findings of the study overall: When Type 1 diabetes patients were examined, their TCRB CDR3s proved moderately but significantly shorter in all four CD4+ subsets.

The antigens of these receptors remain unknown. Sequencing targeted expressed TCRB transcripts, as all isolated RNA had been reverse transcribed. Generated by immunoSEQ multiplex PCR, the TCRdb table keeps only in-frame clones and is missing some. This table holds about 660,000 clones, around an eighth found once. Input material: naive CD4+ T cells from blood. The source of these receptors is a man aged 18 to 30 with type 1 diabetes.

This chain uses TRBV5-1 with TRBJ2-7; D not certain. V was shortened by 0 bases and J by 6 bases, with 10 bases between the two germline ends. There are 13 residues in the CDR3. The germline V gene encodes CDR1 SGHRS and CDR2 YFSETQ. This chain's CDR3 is CASSLDSIGEQYF. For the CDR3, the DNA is TGCGCCAGCAGCTTGGACAGCATAGGCGAGCAGTACTTC.

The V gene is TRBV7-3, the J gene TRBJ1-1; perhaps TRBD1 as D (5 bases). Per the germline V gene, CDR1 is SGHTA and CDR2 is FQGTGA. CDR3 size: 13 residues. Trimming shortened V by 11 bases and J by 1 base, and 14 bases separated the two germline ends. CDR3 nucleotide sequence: TGTGCCTCTGGGACCGGGAAGAACACTGAAGCTTTCTTT. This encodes CASGTGKNTEAFF. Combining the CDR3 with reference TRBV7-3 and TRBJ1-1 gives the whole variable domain GAGVSQTPSNKVTEKGKYVELRCDPISGHTALYWYRQSLGQGPEFLIYFQGTGAADDSGLPNDRFFAVRPEGSVSTLKIQRTERGDSAVYLCASGTGKNTEAFFGQGTRLTVV.

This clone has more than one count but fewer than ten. The CDR3 DNA reads as TGTGCCAGCAGGGGACAGGGGGCGAGAGGCGAGCAGTACTTC. As protein: CASRGQGARGEQYF. The rearrangement links TRBV7-2 to TRBJ2-7; 12 bases align to TRBD1. This CDR3 has 14 amino acids. Trimming cost V 6 bases and J 6 bases; bases outside gene matches: 6. Germline CDR1 SGHTA, CDR2 FQGNSA.

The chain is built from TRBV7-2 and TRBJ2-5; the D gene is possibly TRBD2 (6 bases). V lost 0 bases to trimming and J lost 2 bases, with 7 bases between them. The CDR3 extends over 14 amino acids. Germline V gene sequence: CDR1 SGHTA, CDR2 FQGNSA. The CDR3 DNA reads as TGTGCCAGCAGCTTAGCCCTAGCGCAAGAGACCCAGTACTTC. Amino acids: CASSLALAQETQYF.

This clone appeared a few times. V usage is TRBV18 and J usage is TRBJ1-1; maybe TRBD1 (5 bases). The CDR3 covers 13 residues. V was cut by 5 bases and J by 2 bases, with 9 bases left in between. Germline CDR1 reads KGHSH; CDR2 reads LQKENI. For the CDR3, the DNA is TGTGCCAGCTCATCAGGGAAAAACACTGAAGCTTTCTTT. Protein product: CASSSGKNTEAFF.

This CDR3 is CASSERSLANYGYTF. CDR3 coding DNA: TGTGCCAGCAGTGAGAGAAGCCTAGCTAACTATGGCTACACCTTC. V is TRBV6-1 and J is TRBJ1-2, with D uncertain. CDR3 length: 15 amino acids. Germline V gives CDR1 MNHNS, CDR2 SASEGT. The V end lost 3 bases, the J end lost 0 bases, and 11 bases lay between the germline ends.

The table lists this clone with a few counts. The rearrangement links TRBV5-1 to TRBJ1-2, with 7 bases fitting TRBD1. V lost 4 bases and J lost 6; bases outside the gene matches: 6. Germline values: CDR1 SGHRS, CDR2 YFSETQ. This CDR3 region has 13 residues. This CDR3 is CASSRWDSHGYTF. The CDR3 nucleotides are TGCGCCAGCAGCCGTTGGGACAGCCATGGCTACACCTTC. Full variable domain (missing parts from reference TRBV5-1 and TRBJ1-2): KAGVTQTPRYLIKTRGQQVTLSCSPISGHRSVSWYQQTPGQGLQFLFEYFSETQRNKGNFPGRFSGRQFSNSRSEMNVSTLELGDSALYLCASSRWDSHGYTFGSGTRLTVV.

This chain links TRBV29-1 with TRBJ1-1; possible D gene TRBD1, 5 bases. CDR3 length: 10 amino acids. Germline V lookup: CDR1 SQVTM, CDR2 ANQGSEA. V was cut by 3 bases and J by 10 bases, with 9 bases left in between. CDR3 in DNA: TGCAGCGTTGAGCGAGGGGTAGCTTTCTTT. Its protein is CSVERGVAFF.

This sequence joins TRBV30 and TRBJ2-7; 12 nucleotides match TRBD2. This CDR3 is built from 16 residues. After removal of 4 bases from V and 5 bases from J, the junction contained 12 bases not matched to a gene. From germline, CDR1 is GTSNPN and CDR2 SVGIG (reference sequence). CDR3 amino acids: CAWTIQSTSGRNEQYF. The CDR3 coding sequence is TGTGCCTGGACGATACAGTCGACTAGCGGGAGAAACGAGCAGTACTTC.

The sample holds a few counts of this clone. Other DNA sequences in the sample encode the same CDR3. DNA of the CDR3: TGTGCCAGCAGCCCCGGACCGCTGAACACTGAAGCTTTCTTT. Protein: CASSPGPLNTEAFF. J is TRBJ1-1 and V is TRBV7-9; D remains unclear. This CDR3 is built from 14 residues. Trimming pared 5 bases from V and 0 bases from J, leaving 10 bases between. In germline, CDR1 is SEHNR, CDR2 FQNEAQ (reference sequence).

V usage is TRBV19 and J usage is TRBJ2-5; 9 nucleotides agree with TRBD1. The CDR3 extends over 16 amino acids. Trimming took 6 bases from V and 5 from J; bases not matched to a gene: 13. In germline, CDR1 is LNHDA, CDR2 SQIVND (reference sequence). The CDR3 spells CASSTTGQGFLETQYF. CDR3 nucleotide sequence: TGTGCCAGTAGCACCACGGGACAGGGCTTTTTGGAGACCCAGTACTTC.

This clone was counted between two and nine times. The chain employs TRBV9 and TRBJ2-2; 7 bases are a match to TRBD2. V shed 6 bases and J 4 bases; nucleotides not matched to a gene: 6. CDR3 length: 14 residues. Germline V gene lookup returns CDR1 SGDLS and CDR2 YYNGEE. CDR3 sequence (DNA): TGTGCCAGCACCCCGACTAGCAGCACCGGGGAGCTGTTTTTT. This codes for CASTPTSSTGELFF.

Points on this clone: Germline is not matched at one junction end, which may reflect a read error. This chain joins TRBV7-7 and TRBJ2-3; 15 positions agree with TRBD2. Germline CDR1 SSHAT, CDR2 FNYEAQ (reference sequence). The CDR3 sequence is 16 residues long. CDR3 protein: CASSPGTSGRTDTQYF. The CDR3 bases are TGTGCTAGCAGCCCTGGGACTAGCGGGAGGACAGATACGCAGTATTTT.

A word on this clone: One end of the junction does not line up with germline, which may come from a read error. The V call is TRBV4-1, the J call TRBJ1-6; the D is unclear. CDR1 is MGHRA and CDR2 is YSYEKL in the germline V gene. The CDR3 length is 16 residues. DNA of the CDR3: TGTGCCAGCAGCCAAGGTCTAGCCCAATATAATTCACCCCTCCACTTT. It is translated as CASSQGLAQYNSPLHF.

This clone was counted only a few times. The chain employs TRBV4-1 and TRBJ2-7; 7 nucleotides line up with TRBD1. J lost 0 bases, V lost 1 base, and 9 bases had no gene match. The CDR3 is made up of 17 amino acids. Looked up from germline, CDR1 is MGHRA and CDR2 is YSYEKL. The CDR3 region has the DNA TGCGCCAGCAGCCAAGGGGCCCGGACAGGCGTCTCCTACGAGCAGTACTTC. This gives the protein CASSQGARTGVSYEQYF.

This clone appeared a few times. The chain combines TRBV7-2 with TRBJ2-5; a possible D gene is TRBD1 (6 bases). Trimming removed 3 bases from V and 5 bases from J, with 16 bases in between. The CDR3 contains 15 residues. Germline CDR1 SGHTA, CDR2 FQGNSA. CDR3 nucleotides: TGTGCCAGCAGCTTCGCAATACAGGGCGGGGAGACCCAGTACTTC. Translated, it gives CASSFAIQGGETQYF.

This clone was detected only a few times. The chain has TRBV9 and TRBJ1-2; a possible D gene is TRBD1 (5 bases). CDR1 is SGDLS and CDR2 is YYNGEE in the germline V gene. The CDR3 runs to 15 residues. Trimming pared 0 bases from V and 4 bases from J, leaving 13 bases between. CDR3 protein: CASSVENRPGYGYTF. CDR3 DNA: TGTGCCAGCAGCGTAGAAAACAGGCCGGGCTATGGCTACACCTTC.

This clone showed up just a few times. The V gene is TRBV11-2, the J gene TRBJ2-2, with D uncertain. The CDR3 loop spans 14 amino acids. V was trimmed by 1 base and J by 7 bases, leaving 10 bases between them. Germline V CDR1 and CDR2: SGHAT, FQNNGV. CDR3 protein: CASSLAGYSGELFF. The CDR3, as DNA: TGTGCCAGCAGCTTAGCCGGGTACAGCGGGGAGCTGTTTTTT.

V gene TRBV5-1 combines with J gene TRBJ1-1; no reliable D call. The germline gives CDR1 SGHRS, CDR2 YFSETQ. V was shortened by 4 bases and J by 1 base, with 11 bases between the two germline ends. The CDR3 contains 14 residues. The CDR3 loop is CASSIGRTNTEAFF. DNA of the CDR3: TGCGCCAGCAGCATCGGACGGACGAACACTGAAGCTTTCTTT.

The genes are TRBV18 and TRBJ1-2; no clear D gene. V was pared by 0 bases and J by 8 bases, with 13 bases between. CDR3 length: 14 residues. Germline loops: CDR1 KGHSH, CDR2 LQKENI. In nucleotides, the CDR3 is TGTGCCAGCTCACCACCGGGCACCATGCGGGGCTACACCTTC. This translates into CASSPPGTMRGYTF.

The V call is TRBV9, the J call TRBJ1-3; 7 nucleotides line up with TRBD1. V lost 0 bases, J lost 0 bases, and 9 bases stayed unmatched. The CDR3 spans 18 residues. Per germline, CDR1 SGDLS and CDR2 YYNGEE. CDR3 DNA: TGTGCCAGCAGCGTAGATACCACAGGGGCGAGCTCTGGAAACACCATATATTTT. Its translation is CASSVDTTGASSGNTIYF.

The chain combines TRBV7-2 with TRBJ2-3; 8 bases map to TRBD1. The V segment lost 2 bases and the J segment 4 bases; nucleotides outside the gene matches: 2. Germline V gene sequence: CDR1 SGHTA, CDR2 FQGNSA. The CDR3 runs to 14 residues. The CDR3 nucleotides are TGTGCCAGCAGCTTATGGACAGGGTCAGATACGCAGTATTTT. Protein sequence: CASSLWTGSDTQYF.

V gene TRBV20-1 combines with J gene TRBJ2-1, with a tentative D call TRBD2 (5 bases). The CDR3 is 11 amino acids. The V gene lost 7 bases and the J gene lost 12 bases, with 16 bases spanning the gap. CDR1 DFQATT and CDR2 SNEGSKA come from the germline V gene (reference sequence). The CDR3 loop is CSGRGAAGQFF. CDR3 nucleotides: TGCAGTGGCCGGGGAGCCGCCGGGCAGTTCTTC.

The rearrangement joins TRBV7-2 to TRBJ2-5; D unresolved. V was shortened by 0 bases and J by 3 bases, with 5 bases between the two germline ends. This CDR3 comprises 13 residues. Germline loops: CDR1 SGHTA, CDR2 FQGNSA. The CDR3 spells CASSLAGKETQYF. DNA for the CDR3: TGTGCCAGCAGCTTAGCGGGCAAAGAGACCCAGTACTTC. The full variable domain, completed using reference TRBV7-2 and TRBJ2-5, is GAGVSQSPSNKVTEKGKDVELRCDPISGHTALYWYRQSLGQGLEFLIYFQGNSAPDKSGLPSDRFSAERTGGSVSTLTIQRTQQEDSAVYLCASSLAGKETQYFGPGTRLLVL.

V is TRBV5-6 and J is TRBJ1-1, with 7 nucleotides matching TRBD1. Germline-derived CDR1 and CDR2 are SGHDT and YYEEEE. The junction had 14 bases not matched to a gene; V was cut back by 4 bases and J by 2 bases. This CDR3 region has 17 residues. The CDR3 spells CASSPLQGPGGNTEAFF. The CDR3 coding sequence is TGTGCCAGCAGCCCACTACAGGGTCCAGGGGGTAACACTGAAGCTTTCTTT.

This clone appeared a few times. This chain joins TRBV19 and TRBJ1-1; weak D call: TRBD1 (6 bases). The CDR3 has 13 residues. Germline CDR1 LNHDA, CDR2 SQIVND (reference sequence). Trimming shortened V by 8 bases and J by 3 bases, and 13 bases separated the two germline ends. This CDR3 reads CASLQGLDTEAFF. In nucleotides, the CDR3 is TGTGCCAGTTTACAGGGACTCGACACTGAAGCTTTCTTT.

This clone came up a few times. CDR3 sequence reads: CASSRLSTFGFTEAFF. The CDR3 DNA sequence: TGTGCCAGCAGCCGTCTATCGACTTTTGGTTTCACTGAAGCTTTCTTT. The gene calls are TRBV5-6 and TRBJ1-1; D unclear. Germline values: CDR1 SGHDT, CDR2 YYEEEE. CDR3 size: 16 residues. The germline V and J ends were trimmed by 4 bases and 4 bases, with 20 bases remaining between them.

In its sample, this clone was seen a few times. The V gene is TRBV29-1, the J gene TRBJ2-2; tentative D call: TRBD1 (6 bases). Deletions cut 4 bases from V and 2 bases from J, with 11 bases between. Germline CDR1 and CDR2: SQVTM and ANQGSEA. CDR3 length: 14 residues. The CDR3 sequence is CSVGRQENTGELFF. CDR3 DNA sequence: TGCAGCGTTGGGCGACAGGAAAACACCGGGGAGCTGTTTTTT.

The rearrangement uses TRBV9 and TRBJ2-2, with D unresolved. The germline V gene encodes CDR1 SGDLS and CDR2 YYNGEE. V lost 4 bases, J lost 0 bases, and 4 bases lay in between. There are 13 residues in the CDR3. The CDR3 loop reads CASSPSNTGELFF. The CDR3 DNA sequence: TGTGCCAGCAGCCCTTCGAACACCGGGGAGCTGTTTTTT.

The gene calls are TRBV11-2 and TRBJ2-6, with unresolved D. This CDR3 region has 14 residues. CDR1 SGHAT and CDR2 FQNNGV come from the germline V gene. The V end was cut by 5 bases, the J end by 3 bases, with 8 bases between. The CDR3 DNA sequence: TGTGCCAGCAGCGCTACCAATGGGGCCAACGTCCTGACTTTC. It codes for CASSATNGANVLTF.

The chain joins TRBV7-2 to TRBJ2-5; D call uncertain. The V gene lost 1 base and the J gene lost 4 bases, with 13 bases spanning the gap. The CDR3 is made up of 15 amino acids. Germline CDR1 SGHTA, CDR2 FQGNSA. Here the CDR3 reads CASSLVASETETQYF. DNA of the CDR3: TGTGCCAGCAGCTTAGTTGCGTCTGAGACAGAGACCCAGTACTTC.

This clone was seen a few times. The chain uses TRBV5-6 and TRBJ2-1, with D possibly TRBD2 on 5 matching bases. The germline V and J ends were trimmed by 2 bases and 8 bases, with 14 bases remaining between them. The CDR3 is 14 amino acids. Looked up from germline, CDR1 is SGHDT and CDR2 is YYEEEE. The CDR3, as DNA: TGTGCCAGCAGCTTCAGCGGCCGGATGGATGAGCAGTTCTTC. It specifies CASSFSGRMDEQFF.